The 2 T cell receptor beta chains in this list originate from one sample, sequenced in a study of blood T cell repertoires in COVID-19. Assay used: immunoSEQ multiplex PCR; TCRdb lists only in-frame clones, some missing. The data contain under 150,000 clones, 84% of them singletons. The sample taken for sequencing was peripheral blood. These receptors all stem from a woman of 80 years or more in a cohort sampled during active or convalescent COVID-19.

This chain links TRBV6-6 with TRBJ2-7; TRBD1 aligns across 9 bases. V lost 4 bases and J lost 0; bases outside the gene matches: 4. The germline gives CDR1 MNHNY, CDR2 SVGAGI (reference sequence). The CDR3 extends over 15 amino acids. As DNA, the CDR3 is TGTGCCAGCAGTTTTGGGACAGGGCTCTCCTACGAGCAGTACTTC. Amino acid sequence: CASSFGTGLSYEQYF.

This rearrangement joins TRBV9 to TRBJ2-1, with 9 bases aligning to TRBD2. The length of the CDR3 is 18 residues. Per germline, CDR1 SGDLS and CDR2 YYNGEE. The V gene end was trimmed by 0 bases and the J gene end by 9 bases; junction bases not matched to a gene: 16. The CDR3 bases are TGTGCCAGCAGCGTAGCTACGGCGGAGCGGGGGGCCGGGTTTGAGCAGTTCTTC. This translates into CASSVATAERGAGFEQFF.